The rows below give T cell receptor beta chains drawn from one sample of a study of T cells in Graves' hyperthyroidism and ophthalmopathy. TCRdb fed the multiplex PCR reads into MiXCR, producing one record per CDR3 protein. The sample has about 180,000 distinct CDR3 sequences, over 15% seen once. The material sequenced was blood. These TCRs come from a woman aged 50 to 60 with Graves' hyperthyroidism. CDR3s include the opening cysteine and the closing phenylalanine or tryptophan. A D gene is named only where the DNA matches it firmly. Clone sizes are given selectively: once, few, many, or a class where the clone is expanded.

V	D	J	size	DNA	CDR3
TRBV27	-	TRBJ2-3	many	TGTGCCAGCAGTTTATCTAACAGTTTCGCAGATACGCAGTATTTT	CASSLSNSFADTQYF
TRBV2	-	TRBJ2-5	many	TGTGCCAGCAAGGAGGGGGTATGGCAAGAGACCCAGTACTTC	CASKEGVWQETQYF
TRBV6-2/TRBV6-3	TRBD1	TRBJ2-7	many	TGTGCCAGCAGCACCGGGACAGGGGCTTCCGAGCAGTACTTC	CASSTGTGASEQYF
TRBV7-3	TRBD2	TRBJ2-1	many	TGTGCCAGCAGCTTAGTGAGCGGGGGTTCCTACAATGAGCAGTTCTTC	CASSLVSGGSYNEQFF
TRBV20-1	TRBD2	TRBJ2-7	once	TGCAGTGCTAGGGTCCTCTTCAAGCAGGGACTATCCTACGAGCAGTACTTC	CSARVLFKQGLSYEQYF
TRBV4-1	-	TRBJ1-1	few	TGCGCCAGCAGCCGGAACCACAGGGACGGGGCTGAAGCTTTCTTT	CASSRNHRDGAEAFF
TRBV18	TRBD1	TRBJ2-7	many	TGTGCCAGCTCAAGGGACAGGGGGGCTTCCTACGAGCAGTACTTC	CASSRDRGASYEQYF
TRBV28	-	TRBJ1-2	few	TGTGCCAGCAGTTTAAGGGTGGGGGGGGGATACACCTTC	CASSLRVGGGYTF
TRBV20-1	-	TRBJ2-3	-	TGCAGTGCTAGCTCCACCTCTAGCACAGATACGCAGTATTTT	CSASSTSSTDTQYF
TRBV5-5	TRBD1	TRBJ1-2	few	TGTGCCAGCAGCTTTGGGACAGGGGCTTTGATCTATGGCTACACCTTC	CASSFGTGALIYGYTF
TRBV10-3	-	TRBJ2-7	many	TGTGCCATCAGTGAGATAGGGGGGGGCGCCTACGAGCAGTACTTC	CAISEIGGGAYEQYF
TRBV12-3/TRBV12-4	-	TRBJ1-3	many	TGTGCCAGCAGAAAACAAGGCGGGACGGGCTTCTCTGGAAACACCATATATTTT	CASRKQGGTGFSGNTIYF
TRBV6-1	-	TRBJ1-1	once	TGTGCCAGCACCCTTATATCCGAAGCTTTCTTT	CASTLISEAFF
TRBV6-6	-	TRBJ2-2	many	TGTGCCAGCAGTTACTCCGGCCGGGCATCGAACACCGGGGAGCTGTTTTTT	CASSYSGRASNTGELFF
TRBV20-1	TRBD1	TRBJ1-2	-	TGCAGTGCTAGAGAGACAGGGTTATTTGATCGCGACACCTTC	CSARETGLFDRDTF